This TCR beta chain stems from a study of early T cells in non-severe SARS-CoV-2 infection. Across the study: Sequenced material consisted of bulk RNA (from unsorted whole blood), and chains were unpaired. Overall study findings and caveats: VDJdb-based matching was biased toward anti-spike CD8 responses and missed private and CD4 specificities.

This CDR3 comprises 12 residues. Germline CDR1 is GTSNPN and CDR2 is SVGIG (reference sequence). V was trimmed by 4 bases and J by 9 bases, leaving 10 bases between them. Individual cDNA molecules received unique molecular identifiers during library preparation. TCRdb independently ran MiXCR on the 5' RACE reads; one entry per CDR3 protein. The profile covers 100,000 to 120,000 distinct CDR3 sequences, with 9% to 14% appearing a single time and 3.1% taken by the ten largest. Concerning this clonotype itself: Antigen: not known.

This receptor was taken from an adult who was a healthcare worker with PCR-confirmed SARS-CoV-2 infection or an uninfected control (not recorded which). Sequencing was performed on whole blood. The chain couples TRBV30 to TRBJ1-6; D is uncertain. CDR3 loop: CAWTRAGSPLHF. The CDR3 nucleotides are TGTGCCTGGACCAGAGCGGGTTCACCCCTCCACTTT.